Sequencing of this T cell receptor beta chain was carried out in a study of cytomegalovirus exposure and HLA in healthy donors. Points from the study as a whole: In vitro assays verified that a few CMV-associated chains recognized CMV antigens specifically. Most subjects' HLA-A and HLA-B alleles were reportedly predicted from TCR beta sequences.

60 Vbeta and 13 Jbeta primers were used in PCR. Authors' processing steps: In a later analysis, tens of millions of unique TCR beta chains included roughly 11 million shared by two or more donors. Some clones are missing from TCRdb's copy, which holds only in-frame ones; the method was immunoSEQ multiplex PCR. V and J calls and clone size are copied from that table; D and trimming were computed from the DNA. The sample includes roughly 150,000 clones, approximately 79% of them seen just once. Worth noting for this clone: Its antigen remains unknown.

Germline-derived CDR1 and CDR2 are PRHDT and FYEKMQ (reference sequence). The V and J ends lost 6 bases and 7 bases respectively, with 15 bases between them. The CDR3 length is 14 residues. The sequencing sample was made of PBMCs. This chain connects TRBV13 to TRBJ1-4; D call uncertain. The clonotype was recovered from a woman between 50 and 59 years old in good health and CMV-seropositive. CDR3 sequence: CASRVRSYCEKLFF. The CDR3 coding sequence is TGTGCCAGCAGGGTTAGGAGTTATTGTGAAAAACTGTTTTTT.